The 6 T cell receptor beta chains listed next were all sequenced from one sample in a study of cytomegalovirus exposure and HLA in healthy donors. Use of 60 Vbeta and 13 Jbeta primers characterized the PCR. The data were produced by immunoSEQ multiplex PCR, yet TCRdb's version contains in-frame clones alone and is incomplete. The data hold under 300,000 clones, with roughly two thirds observed a single time. The sample was PBMCs. The receptors were sampled from a female donor in good health and CMV-seronegative.

The genes are TRBV5-6 and TRBJ2-1; 7 positions match TRBD2. In germline, CDR1 is SGHDT, CDR2 YYEEEE. The ends lost 4 bases at V and 5 bases at J; junction bases unmatched: 6. The CDR3 has 14 residues. The CDR3: CASSSKREHNEQFF. The CDR3 coding sequence is TGTGCCAGCAGCAGCAAGCGGGAACACAATGAGCAGTTCTTC.

This sequence joins TRBV9 and TRBJ2-6; D may be TRBD2 (6 bases). Trimming took 0 bases from V and 3 from J, leaving 10 bases between them. There are 16 residues in the CDR3. Germline CDR1 and CDR2: SGDLS and YYNGEE. This chain's CDR3 is CASSVGAGRGANVLTF. As DNA, the CDR3 is TGTGCCAGCAGCGTAGGAGCGGGTCGTGGGGCCAACGTCCTGACTTTC.

The chain combines TRBV6-6 with TRBJ2-5; a weak D match, TRBD1 (6 bases). The DNA matches TRBJ2-7 better at its end, which makes the J call doubtful. Looked up from germline, CDR1 is MNHNY and CDR2 is SVGAGI (reference sequence). CDR3 length: 13 residues. This chain's CDR3 is CASSPALGGEQYF. CDR3 DNA sequence: TGTGCCAGCAGTCCCGCCTTAGGGGGCGAGCAGTACTTC.

This chain connects TRBV5-1 to TRBJ2-2; D remains ambiguous. Trimming removed 0 bases at V and 2 bases at J, with 11 bases between. Germline V CDR1 and CDR2: SGHRS, YFSETQ. The CDR3 spans 16 residues. CDR3: CASSLDPVPNTGELFF. The CDR3 bases are TGCGCCAGCAGCTTGGATCCAGTCCCCAACACCGGGGAGCTGTTTTTT.

A few counts support this clone. The rearrangement uses TRBV30 and TRBJ1-1; 12 nucleotides align to TRBD1. Germline assignment: CDR1 GTSNPN and CDR2 SVGIG (reference sequence). This CDR3 spans 14 amino acids. Trimming took 3 bases from V and 7 from J; bases not matched to a gene: 6. In DNA, the CDR3 is TGTGCCTGGAGCCAAGGGACAGGGGGCGGTGAAGCTTTCTTT. It specifies CAWSQGTGGGEAFF.

This rearrangement joins TRBV6-5 to TRBJ1-5; D not certain. The CDR3 loop spans 14 amino acids. The germline V gene has CDR1 MNHEY and CDR2 SVGAGI. V was cut by 2 bases and J by 7 bases, with 12 bases left in between. CDR3 in amino acids: CASSYGGGGQPQHF. The DNA for the CDR3 is TGTGCCAGCAGTTACGGCGGAGGAGGGCAGCCCCAGCATTTT.